The 20 T cell receptor beta chains below were found in one sample sequenced in a study of response to subunit inactivated influenza vaccine. TCRdb re-derived calls from the RT-PCR reads in MiXCR, one entry per CDR3 protein. Here the sample spans about 190,000 distinct CDR3 sequences, approximately 14% being singletons. The sample was CD8+ T cells sorted from PBMCs, taken 5 days after vaccination. Receptor source: a man aged 50 to 60 who received an inactivated influenza vaccine.

This clonotype occurred a few times. This sequence joins TRBV5-5 and TRBJ2-1; TRBD2 matches 15 bases. The CDR3 extends over 15 amino acids. In germline, CDR1 is SGHKS, CDR2 YYEKEE (reference sequence). V gave up 3 bases and J gave up 9 bases; unmatched junction bases: 4. CDR3: CASSWTSGRASEQFF. DNA for the CDR3: TGTGCCAGCAGCTGGACTAGCGGGAGGGCCAGTGAGCAGTTCTTC.

The V gene is TRBV7-3, the J gene TRBJ2-3; possible D gene TRBD2, 6 bases. Germline V gene data show CDR1 as SGHTA and CDR2 as FQGTGA. Trimming removed 5 bases at V and 6 bases at J, with 18 bases between. The CDR3 consists of 15 residues. CDR3 sequence: CASSQLAGGGDTQYF. The DNA of the CDR3 is TGTGCCAGCAGCCAACTAGCCGGGGGTGGTGATACGCAGTATTTT.

V is TRBV12-3 or TRBV12-4 and J is TRBJ2-1; possibly TRBD1 for D (6 bases). The CDR3 sequence is 15 residues long. Trimming stripped 7 bases from V and 4 bases from J, with 17 bases between. The CDR3 DNA follows: TGTGCCAGCAACCCGACCCGGGACAAGTACAATGAGCAGTTCTTC. Amino acid sequence: CASNPTRDKYNEQFF.

This clonotype occurred a few times. The rearrangement links TRBV9 to TRBJ2-5; 7 positions match TRBD1. This CDR3 contains 13 residues. The germline V gene has CDR1 SGDLS and CDR2 YYNGEE. With 4 bases clipped from V and 5 bases from J, the junction kept 5 bases outside the gene matches. The DNA of the CDR3 is TGTGCCAGCAGCAGTACAGGGGAGGAGACCCAGTACTTC. This translates into CASSSTGEETQYF.

The genes are TRBV20-1 and TRBJ2-1; D assignment may be TRBD1 or TRBD2 (5 bases each). Trimming took off 1 base at V and 9 bases at J, with 10 bases between the two ends. The CDR3 has 12 amino acids. CDR1 is DFQATT, CDR2 SNEGSKA, per germline (reference sequence). The CDR3 DNA follows: TGCAGTGCTAGAGTTAGAGGGACTGAGCAGTTCTTC. It encodes CSARVRGTEQFF.

The chain joins TRBV3-1 to TRBJ2-3; D not certain. The CDR3 is 14 amino acids. V was clipped by 11 bases and J by 0 bases, with 15 bases between them. The germline gives CDR1 LGHDT, CDR2 YNNKEL (reference sequence). CDR3 sequence reads: CASTPSDSTDTQYF. The CDR3 coding sequence is TGTGCCTCAACGCCAAGCGATAGCACAGATACGCAGTATTTT.

This clonotype was detected only a few times. This sequence joins TRBV12-3 or TRBV12-4 and TRBJ2-3; 8 bases match TRBD1. This CDR3 spans 16 amino acids. The ends lost 6 bases at V and 3 bases at J; junction bases unmatched: 11. CDR3 in DNA: TGTGCCAGCAGCCAGAACGACAGGGGTTGGACAGATACGCAGTATTTT. This translates into CASSQNDRGWTDTQYF.

This clonotype has at least ten counts. The chain couples TRBV12-3 or TRBV12-4 to TRBJ2-5; D may be TRBD1 (6 bases). The length of the CDR3 is 13 residues. V lost 5 bases and J 2 bases, leaving 9 bases between the germline ends. CDR3: CASSRTEQETQYF. The CDR3 nucleotides read TGTGCCAGCAGTAGGACAGAACAAGAGACCCAGTACTTC.

A note on this clonotype: The germline gene is not matched at one end of the junction; a read error may be the cause. The chain joins TRBV7-7 to TRBJ2-1; 10 bases line up with TRBD2. This CDR3 has 17 residues. Germline CDR1 SSHAT, CDR2 FNYEAQ (reference sequence). The CDR3 sequence: CASSLGVAGGLGDEQFF. The CDR3 DNA sequence: TGTGCTAGCAGCTTAGGGGTAGCGGGGGGCCTTGGGGATGAGCAGTTCTTC.

This clonotype was seen a handful of times. The chain joins TRBV7-9 to TRBJ2-7, with 10 bases identical to TRBD1. This CDR3 is built from 15 residues. V dropped 8 bases and J dropped 5; count of bases not matched to a gene: 12. The germline CDR1 and CDR2 sequences are SEHNR and FQNEAQ (reference sequence). CDR3 in amino acids: CASAKRGQGLHEQYF. CDR3 sequence (DNA): TGTGCCAGCGCTAAAAGGGGACAGGGGTTACACGAGCAGTACTTC.

This clonotype has more than one count but fewer than ten. The chain recombines TRBV27 with TRBJ2-2, with D perhaps TRBD1 (5 bases). Germline V gene sequence: CDR1 MNHEY, CDR2 SMNVEV (reference sequence). The length of the CDR3 is 13 residues. Between the trimmed V and J ends, which lost 5 bases and 5 bases, there was a span of 9 bases. CDR3 sequence reads: CASSPAGTGELFF. DNA for the CDR3: TGTGCCAGCAGTCCAGCAGGGACCGGGGAGCTGTTTTTT.

The table lists this clonotype with a few counts. The rearrangement uses TRBV7-9 and TRBJ2-7; D is unclear. The CDR3 runs 15 residues. V gave up 1 base and J gave up 2 bases, with 12 bases separating them. The germline V gene encodes CDR1 SEHNR and CDR2 FQNEAQ (reference sequence). The CDR3 DNA reads as TGTGCCAGCAGCTTAGATGGCGAATCACCCTACGAGCAGTACTTC. It is translated as CASSLDGESPYEQYF.

This clonotype was found a few times. The V call is TRBV12-3 or TRBV12-4, the J call TRBJ1-4; perhaps TRBD1 as D (5 bases). This CDR3 contains 16 residues. V was shortened by 5 bases and J by 1 base, with 14 bases between the two germline ends. CDR3 DNA: TGTGCCAGCAGTCCGACGGGGGGAGGAACTAATGAAAAACTGTTTTTT. It translates to CASSPTGGGTNEKLFF.

V gene TRBV6-5 combines with J gene TRBJ2-3, with 7 nucleotides matching TRBD1. Unmatched junction bases numbered 4, after V lost 2 bases and J lost 2 bases. Germline V gene sequence: CDR1 MNHEY, CDR2 SVGAGI. This CDR3 has 15 residues. Here the CDR3 DNA reads TGTGCCAGCAGTTACACGGGACAGACCACAGATACGCAGTATTTT. Amino acids: CASSYTGQTTDTQYF.

This chain connects TRBV20-1 to TRBJ2-7; 7 bases are a match to TRBD1. Trimming removed 3 bases from V and 2 bases from J; junction bases left unmatched: 10. CDR3 length: 15 amino acids. Germline CDR1 and CDR2: DFQATT and SNEGSKA (reference sequence). The CDR3 loop is CSASPRDRATYEQYF. The CDR3 DNA follows: TGCAGTGCTAGCCCAAGAGACAGGGCTACCTACGAGCAGTACTTC.

The chain carries TRBV27 and TRBJ2-7; 11 nucleotides agree with TRBD1. Per the germline V gene, CDR1 is MNHEY and CDR2 is SMNVEV (reference sequence). Germline trimming cut 2 bases from V and 3 bases from J; bases unmatched to any gene: 3. The CDR3 runs 15 residues. CDR3 coding DNA: TGTGCCAGCAGTTTAGGACAGGGGGCCTTCTACGAGCAGTACTTC. Translated: CASSLGQGAFYEQYF.

This clonotype was seen at least ten times. V gene TRBV5-4 combines with J gene TRBJ2-7; 12 nucleotides line up with TRBD1. The germline V gene encodes CDR1 SGHNT and CDR2 YYREEE (reference sequence). Germline trimming cut 3 bases from V and 5 bases from J; bases unmatched to any gene: 6. The CDR3 loop spans 15 amino acids. The CDR3 bases are TGTGCCAGCAGCTCCTGGGACAGGGGGCTCAACGAGCAGTACTTC. It is translated as CASSSWDRGLNEQYF. The full variable domain, with the rest looked up from reference TRBV5-4 and TRBJ2-7, is ETGVTQSPTHLIKTRGQQVTLRCSSQSGHNTVSWYQQALGQGPQFIFQYYREEENGRGNFPPRFSGLQFPNYSSELNVNALELDDSALYLCASSSWDRGLNEQYFGPGTRLTVT.

This clonotype was counted many times. V gene TRBV7-8 combines with J gene TRBJ2-7; TRBD1 is a possible D gene (5 bases). CDR3 length: 13 residues. Germline CDR1 reads SGHVS; CDR2 reads FQNEAQ. V gave up 3 bases and J gave up 3 bases, with 9 bases separating them. Written as DNA, the CDR3 is TGTGCCAGCAGCTTCGGACAAGACTACGAGCAGTACTTC. Translation gives CASSFGQDYEQYF.

This clonotype was seen more than once but under ten times. The CDR3 sequence is CASSAHSNQPQHF. The CDR3 region has the DNA TGCGCCAGCAGTGCCCATTCGAATCAGCCCCAGCATTTT. This chain connects TRBV10-2 to TRBJ1-5, with D hard to call. V was clipped by 4 bases and J by 4 bases, with 8 bases between them. Germline CDR1 WSHSY, CDR2 SAAADI. The CDR3 spans 13 residues.

The chain links TRBV24-1 to TRBJ2-2, with D unresolved. This CDR3 is built from 14 residues. V dropped 8 bases and J dropped 0 bases, with 9 bases sitting between them. In germline, CDR1 is KGHDR, CDR2 SFDVKD. The CDR3 DNA reads as TGTGCCACCACGAGGCTAGCGAACACCGGGGAGCTGTTTTTT. Protein sequence: CATTRLANTGELFF.